This T cell receptor beta chain was retrieved from a study of blood T cell repertoires in COVID-19. For the study at large: PBMCs, B-cell-depleted T cells, or T cells were the source of the cDNA or gDNA that made up the material.

How the authors handled the data: From reference gene primer amplification, estimates of nucleated cell counts were derived. Sequencing used immunoSEQ multiplex PCR; TCRdb keeps in-frame clones, though not all of them. The V and J calls and clone size were taken over from that table, and D and trimming were inferred from the DNA. The table lists tens of thousands of clones, approximately 86% of them singletons. This CDR3 contains 19 residues. The germline V gene has CDR1 MNHEY and CDR2 SMNVEV (reference sequence). V was trimmed by 3 bases and J by 0 bases, leaving 18 bases between them. The sequence was obtained from a man aged 50-59 years with active COVID-19. The chain employs TRBV27 and TRBJ1-6, with unresolved D. Specimen: peripheral blood. The CDR3 loop is CASSFRGAAMSSYNSPLHF. Written as DNA, the CDR3 is TGTGCCAGCAGTTTTCGGGGAGCCGCTATGAGCTCCTATAATTCACCCCTCCACTTT.